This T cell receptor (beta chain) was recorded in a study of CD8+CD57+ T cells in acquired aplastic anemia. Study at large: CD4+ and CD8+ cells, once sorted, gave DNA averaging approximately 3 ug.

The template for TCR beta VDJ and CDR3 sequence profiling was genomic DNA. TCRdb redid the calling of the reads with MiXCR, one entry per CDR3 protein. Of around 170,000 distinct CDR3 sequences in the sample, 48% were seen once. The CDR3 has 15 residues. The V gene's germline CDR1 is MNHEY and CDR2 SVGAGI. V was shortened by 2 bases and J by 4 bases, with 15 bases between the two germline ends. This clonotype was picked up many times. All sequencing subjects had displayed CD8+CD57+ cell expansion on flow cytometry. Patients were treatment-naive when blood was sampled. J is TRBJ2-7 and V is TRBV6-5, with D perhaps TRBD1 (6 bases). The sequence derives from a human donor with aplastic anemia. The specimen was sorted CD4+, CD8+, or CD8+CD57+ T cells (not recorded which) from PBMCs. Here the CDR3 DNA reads TGTGCCAGCAGTTACGGGGGCGCAGGTAAATACGAGCAGTACTTC. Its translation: CASSYGGAGKYEQYF.